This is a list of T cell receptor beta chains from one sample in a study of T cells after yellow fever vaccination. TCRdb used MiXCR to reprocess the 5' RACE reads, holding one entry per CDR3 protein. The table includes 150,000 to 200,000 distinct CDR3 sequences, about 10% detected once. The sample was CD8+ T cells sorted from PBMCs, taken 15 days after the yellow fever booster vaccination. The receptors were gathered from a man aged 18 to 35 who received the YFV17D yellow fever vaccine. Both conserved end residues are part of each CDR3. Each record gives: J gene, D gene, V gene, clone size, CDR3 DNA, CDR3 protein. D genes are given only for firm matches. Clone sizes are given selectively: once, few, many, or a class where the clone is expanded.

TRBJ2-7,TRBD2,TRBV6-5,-,TGTGCCAGCAGTTACAGTCCCCGGGCTAGCGGGGGGTACGAGCAGTACTTC,CASSYSPRASGGYEQYF
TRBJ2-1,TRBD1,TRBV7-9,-,TGTGCCAGCAGCTTAGAAAAAGTAGATCGGACAGGGGGCTACAATGAGCAGTTCTTC,CASSLEKVDRTGGYNEQFF
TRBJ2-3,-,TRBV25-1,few,TGTGCCAGCAGTGGGCTAGCAGATACGCAGTATTTT,CASSGLADTQYF
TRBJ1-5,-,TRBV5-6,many,TGTGCCAGCAGCTTGGGGTTGAATCAGCCCCAGCATTTT,CASSLGLNQPQHF
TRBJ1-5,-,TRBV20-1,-,TGCAGTGCTAGAGTTCGACAGGTGGGTCAGCCCCAGCATTTT,CSARVRQVGQPQHF
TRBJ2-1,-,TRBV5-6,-,TGTGCCAGCAGCTTGGTACGGCTAAACAATGAGCAGTTCTTC,CASSLVRLNNEQFF
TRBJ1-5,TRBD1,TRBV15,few,TGTGCCACCAGCAGAAACAGGGGGACCAATCAGCCCCAGCATTTT,CATSRNRGTNQPQHF
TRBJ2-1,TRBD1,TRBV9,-,TGTGCCAGCAGCGTAGGAGGGGGACAGGCCCCATACAATGAGCAGTTCTTC,CASSVGGGQAPYNEQFF
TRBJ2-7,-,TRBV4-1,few,TGCGCCAGCAGCCAAGGTCCCCAGTACGAGCAGTACTTC,CASSQGPQYEQYF
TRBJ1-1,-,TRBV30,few,TGTGCCTGGGTCCCTACGAGGGCTATGAACACTGAAGCTTTCTTT,CAWVPTRAMNTEAFF
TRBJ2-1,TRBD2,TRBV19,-,TGTGCCAGTAGTACCCTCCGGACTAGCGGATTATACAATGAGCAGTTCTTC,CASSTLRTSGLYNEQFF
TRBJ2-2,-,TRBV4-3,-,TGCGCCAGCAGCCAAGATCGGGCGGGACAGTACACCGGGGAGCTGTTTTTT,CASSQDRAGQYTGELFF
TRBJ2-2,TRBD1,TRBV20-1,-,TGCAGTGCGTATGAACAGGGGGTCACCGGGGAGCTGTTTTTT,CSAYEQGVTGELFF
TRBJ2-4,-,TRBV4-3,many,TGCGCCAGCAGCCAAGATCAGGTTCCGCGGGACATTCAGTACTTC,CASSQDQVPRDIQYF
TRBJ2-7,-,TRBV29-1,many,TGCAGCGTTGCCCTAGGGAACACCTACGAGCAGTACTTC,CSVALGNTYEQYF
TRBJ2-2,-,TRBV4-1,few,TGCGCCAGCAGCCAAGCCGGCAGGGGGGGCACCGGGGAGCTGTTTTTT,CASSQAGRGGTGELFF
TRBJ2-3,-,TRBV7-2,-,TGTGCCAGCAGCTTAGGAACAGGGTCCAGTACAGATACGCAGTATTTT,CASSLGTGSSTDTQYF
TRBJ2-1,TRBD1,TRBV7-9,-,TGTGCCAGTCCCGGGACAGGGGCGAGTAATGAGCAGTTCTTC,CASPGTGASNEQFF
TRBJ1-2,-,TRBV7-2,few,TGTGCCAGCAGAGCGCCCCCTAGGAACGATGGCTACACCTTC,CASRAPPRNDGYTF
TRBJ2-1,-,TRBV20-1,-,TGCAGTGCTAGTCGGGGTCATGAGCAGTTCTTC,CSASRGHEQFF
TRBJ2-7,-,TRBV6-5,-,TGTGCCAGCAGTTACTCCGGGGAATCCGAGCAGTACTTC,CASSYSGESEQYF
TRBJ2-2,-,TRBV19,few,TGTGCCAGTAGTATGGGGACAAACACCGGGGAGCTGTTTTTT,CASSMGTNTGELFF
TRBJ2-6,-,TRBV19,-,TGTGCCAGTAGTGCTTTCGGGGCTGGGGCCAACGTCCTGACTTTC,CASSAFGAGANVLTF
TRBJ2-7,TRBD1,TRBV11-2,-,TGTGCCAGCAGACGTACAGGGGGCGGTTACGAGCAGTACTTC,CASRRTGGGYEQYF
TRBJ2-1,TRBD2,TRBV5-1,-,TGCGCCAGCAGCGCGATGACTAGCGGGGGGGCCACTGAGCAGTTCTTC,CASSAMTSGGATEQFF
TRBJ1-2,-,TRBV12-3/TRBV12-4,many,TGTGCCAGCAGTTTAGCGCTAGGCAGGAGCTATGGCTACACCTTC,CASSLALGRSYGYTF
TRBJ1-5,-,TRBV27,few,TGTGCCAGCGCCGGACGGGGGAGCAATCAGCCCCAGCATTTT,CASAGRGSNQPQHF
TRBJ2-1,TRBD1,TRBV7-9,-,TGTGCCAGCCACGGGCCTCCGGGTGCAGGGACAGCCAACAATGAGCAGTTCTTC,CASHGPPGAGTANNEQFF
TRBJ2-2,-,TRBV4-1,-,TGCGCCAGCAGCTACAACCAGGGCTCTGGGGAGCTGTTTTTT,CASSYNQGSGELFF
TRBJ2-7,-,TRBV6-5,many,TGTGCCAGCAGTTACTCGCCGAGGGGCGGCAGCCCTTACGAGCAGTACTTC,CASSYSPRGGSPYEQYF
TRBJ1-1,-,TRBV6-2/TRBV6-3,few,TGTGCCAGCAGTTACGAGACAGGAACCTTGCTGAACACTGAAGCTTTCTTT,CASSYETGTLLNTEAFF
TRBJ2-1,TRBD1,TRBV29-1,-,TGCAGCGTTGAAGACACGACAGGGGGCAATGAGCAGTTCTTC,CSVEDTTGGNEQFF
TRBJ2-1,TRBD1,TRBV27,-,TGTGCCAGCAGTCTGACAGGGAACTACAATGAGCAGTTCTTC,CASSLTGNYNEQFF
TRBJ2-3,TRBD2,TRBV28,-,TGTGCCAGCAGTCCTCTGACTAGCGGGGGGGCGGAGATTAGCACAGATACGCAGTATTTT,CASSPLTSGGAEISTDTQYF
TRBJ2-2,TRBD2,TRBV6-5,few,TGTGCCAGCAGTGGGACTAGCGGGGGGGCCCCGGAGCTGTTTTTT,CASSGTSGGAPELFF
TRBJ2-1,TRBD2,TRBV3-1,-,TGTGCCAGCAGCCGAGCCAAGGAGGGGAGGAGCGGGGGCCGGTACAATGAGCAGTTCTTC,CASSRAKEGRSGGRYNEQFF
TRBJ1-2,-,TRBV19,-,TGTGCCAGTGGCGAAGGGTATGGCTACACCTTC,CASGEGYGYTF
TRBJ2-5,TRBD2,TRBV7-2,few,TGTGCCAGCAGCCTACCTTCCGGTGCTAGCGGGGGGGCCGGGGAGACCCAGTACTTC,CASSLPSGASGGAGETQYF
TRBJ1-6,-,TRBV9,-,TGTGCCAGCAGCGTTGCGGACGGAATTAGTTCACCCCTCCACTTT,CASSVADGISSPLHF
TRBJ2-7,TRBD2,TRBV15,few,TGTGCCACCAGCTTGAAACATCCGGGACTAGAATCGCACTACGAGCAGTACTTC,CATSLKHPGLESHYEQYF
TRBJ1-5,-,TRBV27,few,TGTGCCAGCAGAGGGGGAGGACTAAGCAATCAGCCCCAGCATTTT,CASRGGGLSNQPQHF
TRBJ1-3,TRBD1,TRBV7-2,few,TGTGCCAGCAGCTTAGCTAGACAGGGCGTCTCTGGAAACACCATATATTTT,CASSLARQGVSGNTIYF
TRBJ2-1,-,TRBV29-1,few,TGCAGCGTTGCCCCCAGAGACAGGATCTCCTACAATGAGCAGTTCTTC,CSVAPRDRISYNEQFF
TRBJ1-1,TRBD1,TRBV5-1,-,TGCGCCAGCAGCATAGGACAGGGGAACACTGAAGCTTTCTTT,CASSIGQGNTEAFF
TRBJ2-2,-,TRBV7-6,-,TGTGCCAGCAGCTTTTCGGCGAACACCGGGGAGCTGTTTTTT,CASSFSANTGELFF
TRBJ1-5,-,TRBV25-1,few,TGTGCCAGCAGCGGGCTTTGGAGTCATCAGCCCCAGCATTTT,CASSGLWSHQPQHF